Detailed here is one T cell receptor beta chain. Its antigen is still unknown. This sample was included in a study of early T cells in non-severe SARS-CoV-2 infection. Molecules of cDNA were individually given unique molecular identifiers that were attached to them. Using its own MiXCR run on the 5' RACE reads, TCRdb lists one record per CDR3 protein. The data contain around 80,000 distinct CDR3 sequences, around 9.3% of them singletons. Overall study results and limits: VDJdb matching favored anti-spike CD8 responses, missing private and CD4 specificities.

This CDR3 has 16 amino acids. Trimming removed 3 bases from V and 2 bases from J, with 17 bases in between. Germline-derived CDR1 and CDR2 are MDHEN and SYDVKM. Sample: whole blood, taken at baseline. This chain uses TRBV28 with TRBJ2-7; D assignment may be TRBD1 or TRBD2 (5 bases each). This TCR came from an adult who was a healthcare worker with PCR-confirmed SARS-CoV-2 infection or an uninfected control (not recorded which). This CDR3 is CASSFPPGTYPYEQYF. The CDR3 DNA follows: TGTGCCAGCAGTTTCCCCCCCGGGACCTATCCCTACGAGCAGTACTTC.